The entry below describes one TCR beta chain. Its antigen is not identified. Extracted RNA was reverse transcribed, and the resulting cDNA served as sequencing template. Sequenced by immunoSEQ multiplex PCR; TCRdb stores in-frame clones only, minus some. Here the sample spans roughly 150,000 clones, less than 65% being singletons. The entry originates in a study of CD8+ T cells in alopecia areata. Study summary: Treated individuals took tofacitinib by mouth, 5 to 10 mg twice daily. It was 6 to 18 months of tofacitinib, and then there were 6 months off drug.

Trimming took off 3 bases at V and 6 bases at J, with 11 bases between the two ends. The CDR3 length is 13 residues. Per the germline V gene, CDR1 is WSHSY and CDR2 is SAAADI. Researchers took lesional scalp punch biopsies and peripheral blood from people who were alopecia areata patients. Study-wide points: Researchers report lesional scalp, most notably alopecia totalis/universalis, outstripped normal scalp in clonality.

This clonotype was sampled from a human donor with alopecia areata. The chain links TRBV10-2 to TRBJ1-2, with D tentatively TRBD1 (5 bases). The specimen was CD8+ T cells sorted from blood, collected at week 0. Written as DNA, the CDR3 is TGCGCCAGCAGTGACGGACGGGGGGATGGCTACACCTTC. It is translated as CASSDGRGDGYTF.